This T cell receptor (beta chain) appears in the sequencing data of a study of cytomegalovirus exposure and HLA in healthy donors. Donors had nominal health at sampling but likely had unrecorded immune exposures. 13 Jbeta primers and 60 Vbeta primers were used for the PCR. Under the authors' procedure: In a later analysis, of 79 million or so unique beta chains, 9 million to 11 million appeared in at least two donors. Using immunoSEQ multiplex PCR, the repertoire was profiled, and TCRdb retains in-frame clones only, with some absent. V, J and clone size are those of that table, while D and trimming were read from the DNA. The table has some 120,000 clones, 75% to 85% seen once. This sequence originates from a young man in good health and CMV-seronegative. Sequences were obtained from PBMCs.

The CDR3 spells CASQDREIYEQYF. The CDR3 coding sequence is TGTGCCAGCCAGGACAGGGAGATCTACGAGCAGTACTTC. The gene calls are TRBV6-6 and TRBJ2-7; 8 bases are shared with TRBD1. The CDR3 is made up of 13 amino acids. Germline values: CDR1 MNHNY, CDR2 SVGAGI (reference sequence). V was pared by 8 bases and J by 3 bases, with 6 bases of the junction left unmatched.